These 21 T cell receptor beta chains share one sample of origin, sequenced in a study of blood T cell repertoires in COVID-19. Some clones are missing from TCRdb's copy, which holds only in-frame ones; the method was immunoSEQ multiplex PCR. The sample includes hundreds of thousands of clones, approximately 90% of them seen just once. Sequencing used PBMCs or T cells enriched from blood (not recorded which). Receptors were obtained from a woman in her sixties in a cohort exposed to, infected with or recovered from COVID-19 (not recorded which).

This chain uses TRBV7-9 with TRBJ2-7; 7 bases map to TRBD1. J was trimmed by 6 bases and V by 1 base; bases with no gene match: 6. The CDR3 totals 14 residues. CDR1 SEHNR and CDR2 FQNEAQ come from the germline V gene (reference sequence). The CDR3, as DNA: TGTGCCAGCAGCTTAGGTGCGACAGGGTTCGAGCAGTACTTC. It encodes CASSLGATGFEQYF. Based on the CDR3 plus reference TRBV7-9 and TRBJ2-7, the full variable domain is DTGVSQNPRHKITKRGQNVTFRCDPISEHNRLYWYRQTLGQGPEFLTYFQNEAQLEKSRLLSDRFSAERPKGSFSTLEIQRTEQGDSAMYLCASSLGATGFEQYFGPGTRLTVT.

CDR3 coding DNA: TGCGCCAGCAGCTTTGGGACAGGGCAACGCACTGGCTACACCTTC. Translated: CASSFGTGQRTGYTF. The V gene is TRBV5-1, the J gene TRBJ1-2; 9 positions match TRBD1. The CDR3 totals 15 residues. The germline gives CDR1 SGHRS, CDR2 YFSETQ. Trimming took 2 bases from V and 7 from J; bases not matched to a gene: 9. The complete variable domain, with remaining parts taken from reference TRBV5-1 and TRBJ1-2, reads KAGVTQTPRYLIKTRGQQVTLSCSPISGHRSVSWYQQTPGQGLQFLFEYFSETQRNKGNFPGRFSGRQFSNSRSEMNVSTLELGDSALYLCASSFGTGQRTGYTFGSGTRLTVV.

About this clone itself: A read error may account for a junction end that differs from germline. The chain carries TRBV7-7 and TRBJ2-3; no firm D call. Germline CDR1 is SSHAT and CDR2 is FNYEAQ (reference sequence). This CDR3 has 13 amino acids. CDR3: CASSHSGGDTQYF. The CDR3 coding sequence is TGTGCTAGCAGCCACTCCGGCGGTGATACGCAGTATTTT.

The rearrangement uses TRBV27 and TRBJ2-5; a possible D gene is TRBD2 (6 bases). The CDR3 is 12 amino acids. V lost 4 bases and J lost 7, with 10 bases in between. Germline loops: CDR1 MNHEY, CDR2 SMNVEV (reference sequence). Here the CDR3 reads CASSSVGGTQYF. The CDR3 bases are TGTGCCAGCAGTTCCGTGGGAGGGACCCAGTACTTC.

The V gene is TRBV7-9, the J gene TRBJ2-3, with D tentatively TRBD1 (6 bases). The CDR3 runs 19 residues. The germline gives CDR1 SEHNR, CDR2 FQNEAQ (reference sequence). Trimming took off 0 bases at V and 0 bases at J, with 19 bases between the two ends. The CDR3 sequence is CASSLAPLTGPFSTDTQYF. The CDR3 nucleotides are TGTGCCAGCAGCTTAGCGCCCCTGACAGGACCTTTTAGCACAGATACGCAGTATTTT.

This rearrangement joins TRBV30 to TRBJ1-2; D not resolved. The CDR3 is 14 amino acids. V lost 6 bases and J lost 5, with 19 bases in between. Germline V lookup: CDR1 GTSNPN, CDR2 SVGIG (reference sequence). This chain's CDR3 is CACTVEPRLYGYTF. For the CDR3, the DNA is TGTGCCTGCACCGTCGAGCCGAGGCTGTATGGCTACACCTTC. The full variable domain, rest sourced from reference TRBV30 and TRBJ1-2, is SQTIHQWPATLVQPVGSPLSLECTVEGTSNPNLYWYRQAAGRGLQLLFYSVGIGQISSEVPQNLSASRPQDRQFILSSKKLLLSDSGFYLCACTVEPRLYGYTFGSGTRLTVV.

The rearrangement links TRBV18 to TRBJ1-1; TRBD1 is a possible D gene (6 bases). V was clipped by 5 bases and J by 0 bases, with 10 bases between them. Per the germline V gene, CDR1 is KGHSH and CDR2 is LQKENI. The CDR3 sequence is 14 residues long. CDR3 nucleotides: TGTGCCAGCTCAAGGGACACCCTGAACACTGAAGCTTTCTTT. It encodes CASSRDTLNTEAFF.

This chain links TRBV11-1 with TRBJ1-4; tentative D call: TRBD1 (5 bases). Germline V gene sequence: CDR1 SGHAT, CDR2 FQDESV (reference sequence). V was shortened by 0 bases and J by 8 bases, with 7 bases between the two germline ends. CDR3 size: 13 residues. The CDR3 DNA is TGTGCCAGCAGCTTAGCGACAGAGGAAAAACTGTTTTTT. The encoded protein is CASSLATEEKLFF.

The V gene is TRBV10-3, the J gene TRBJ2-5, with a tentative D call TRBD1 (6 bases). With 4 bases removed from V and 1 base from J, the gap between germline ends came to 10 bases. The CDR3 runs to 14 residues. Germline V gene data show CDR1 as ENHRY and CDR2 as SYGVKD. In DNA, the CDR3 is TGTGCCATCAGTGTTGGGGGCCCCCAAGAGACCCAGTACTTC. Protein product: CAISVGGPQETQYF.

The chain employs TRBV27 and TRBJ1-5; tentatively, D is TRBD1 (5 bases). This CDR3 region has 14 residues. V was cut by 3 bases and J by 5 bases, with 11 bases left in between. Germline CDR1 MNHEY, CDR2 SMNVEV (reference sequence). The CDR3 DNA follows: TGTGCCAGCAGTTTGGGGCAGGGCCATCAGCCCCAGCATTTT. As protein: CASSLGQGHQPQHF.

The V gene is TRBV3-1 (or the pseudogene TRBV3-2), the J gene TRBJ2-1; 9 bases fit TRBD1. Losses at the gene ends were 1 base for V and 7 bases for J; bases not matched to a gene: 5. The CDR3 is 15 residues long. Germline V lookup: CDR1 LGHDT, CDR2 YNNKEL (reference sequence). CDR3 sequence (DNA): TGTGCCAGCAGCCAAGGGACAGGGGTCCGAAATGAGCAGTTCTTC. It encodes CASSQGTGVRNEQFF.

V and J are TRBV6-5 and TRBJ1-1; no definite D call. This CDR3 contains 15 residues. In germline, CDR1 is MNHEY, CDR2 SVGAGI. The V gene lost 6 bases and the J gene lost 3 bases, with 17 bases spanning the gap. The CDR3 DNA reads TGTGCCAGCAGAATTCAAGGTGGAGCTGACACTGAAGCTTTCTTT. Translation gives CASRIQGGADTEAFF.

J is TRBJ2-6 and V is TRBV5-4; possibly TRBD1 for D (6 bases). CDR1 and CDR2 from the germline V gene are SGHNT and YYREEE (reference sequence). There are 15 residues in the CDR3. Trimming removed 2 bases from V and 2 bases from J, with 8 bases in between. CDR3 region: CASSFEGAGANVLTF. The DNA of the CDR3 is TGTGCCAGCAGCTTCGAGGGGGCTGGGGCCAACGTCCTGACTTTC.

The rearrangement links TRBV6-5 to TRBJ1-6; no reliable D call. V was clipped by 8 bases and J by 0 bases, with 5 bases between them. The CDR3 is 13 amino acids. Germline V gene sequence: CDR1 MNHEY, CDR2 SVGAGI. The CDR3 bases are TGTGCCAGCGTCAGCTCCTATAATTCACCCCTCCACTTT. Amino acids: CASVSSYNSPLHF.

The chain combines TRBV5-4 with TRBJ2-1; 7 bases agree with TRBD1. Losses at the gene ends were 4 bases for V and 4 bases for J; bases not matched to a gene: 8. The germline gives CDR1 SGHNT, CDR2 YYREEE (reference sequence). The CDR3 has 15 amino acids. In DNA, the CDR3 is TGTGCCAGCAGCCCACAGGGGCCGACATACAATGAGCAGTTCTTC. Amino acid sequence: CASSPQGPTYNEQFF. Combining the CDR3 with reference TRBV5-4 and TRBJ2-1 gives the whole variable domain ETGVTQSPTHLIKTRGQQVTLRCSSQSGHNTVSWYQQALGQGPQFIFQYYREEENGRGNFPPRFSGLQFPNYSSELNVNALELDDSALYLCASSPQGPTYNEQFFGPGTRLTVL.

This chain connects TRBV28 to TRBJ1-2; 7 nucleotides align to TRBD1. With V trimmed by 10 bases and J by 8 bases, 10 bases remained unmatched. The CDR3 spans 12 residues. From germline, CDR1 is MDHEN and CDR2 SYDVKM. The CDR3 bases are TGTGCCACCACGACAGGGTTTACAGGCTACACCTTC. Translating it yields CATTTGFTGYTF.

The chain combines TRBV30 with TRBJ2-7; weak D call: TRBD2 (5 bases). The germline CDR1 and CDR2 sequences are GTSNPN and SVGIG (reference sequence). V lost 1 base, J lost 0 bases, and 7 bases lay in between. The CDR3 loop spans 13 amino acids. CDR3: CAWSEEASYEQYF. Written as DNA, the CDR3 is TGTGCCTGGAGTGAGGAGGCCTCCTACGAGCAGTACTTC.

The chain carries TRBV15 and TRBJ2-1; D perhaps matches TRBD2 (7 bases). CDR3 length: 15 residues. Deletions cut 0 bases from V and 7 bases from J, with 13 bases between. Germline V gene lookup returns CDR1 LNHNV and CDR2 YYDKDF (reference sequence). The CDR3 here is CATSRDSKGGNEQFF. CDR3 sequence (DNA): TGTGCCACCAGCAGAGATTCAAAGGGGGGGAATGAGCAGTTCTTC.

The CDR3 here is CASSQKMGLAKHNEQFF. The DNA for the CDR3 is TGTGCCAGCAGCCAAAAGATGGGGCTAGCGAAGCACAATGAGCAGTTCTTC. This chain connects TRBV14 to TRBJ2-1; D is possibly TRBD2 (6 bases). Trimming cost V 2 bases and J 5 bases, with 19 bases left between them. CDR1 and CDR2 from the germline V gene are SGHDN and FVKESK. CDR3 length equals 17 residues.

The DNA of the CDR3 is TGCAGCGTGGGGACAGGGAGGCGGAATGAGCAGTTCTTC. Protein product: CSVGTGRRNEQFF. The chain employs TRBV29-1 and TRBJ2-1; TRBD1 matches at 9 bases. The germline gives CDR1 SQVTM, CDR2 ANQGSEA. Trimming took 6 bases from V and 7 from J; bases not matched to a gene: 7. This CDR3 spans 13 amino acids.

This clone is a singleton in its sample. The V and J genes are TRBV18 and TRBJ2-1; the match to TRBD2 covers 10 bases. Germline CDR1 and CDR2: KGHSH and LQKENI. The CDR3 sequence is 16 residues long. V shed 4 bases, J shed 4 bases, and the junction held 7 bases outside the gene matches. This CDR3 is CASSLRTSGDYNEQFF. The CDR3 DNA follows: TGTGCCAGCTCACTAAGGACTAGCGGAGATTACAATGAGCAGTTCTTC.